Listed below are T cell receptor beta chains from one sample, sequenced in a study of blood T cell repertoires in COVID-19. The assay was immunoSEQ multiplex PCR, and TCRdb's table has in-frame clones only and misses some. The data show about 230,000 clones, roughly 88% seen once. The sequenced sample consisted of peripheral blood. The receptors were sampled from a woman in her 40s who had recovered from COVID-19. CDR3s include the opening cysteine and the closing phenylalanine or tryptophan. A D gene is named only where the DNA matches it firmly. A row's size may be missing; if present it is once, few, many or a size class.

d_call j_call v_call clone_size cdr3_nt cdr3_aa
TRBD2 TRBJ2-1 TRBV11-3 NA TGTGCCAGCAGCTTAAAACGAGGGACTAGCGGGGGGGCCTACAATGAGCAGTTCTTC CASSLKRGTSGGAYNEQFF
TRBD1 TRBJ1-5 TRBV18 NA TGTGCCAGCTCACGAGGACAGGGGGCTATATCTCGGCCCCAGCATTTT CASSRGQGAISRPQHF
NA TRBJ2-5 TRBV5-6 NA TGTGCCAGCAGCTTGGTACTCATGGCAGGTCGAGAGACCCAGTACTTC CASSLVLMAGRETQYF
NA TRBJ2-1 TRBV7-9 NA TGTGCCAGCAGCTCCGACGGGAGCTCCTACAATGAGCAGTTCTTC CASSSDGSSYNEQFF
NA TRBJ2-1 TRBV6-5 NA TGTGCCAGCAGTTACTCCAGGACTTCAAACGGTGAGCAGTTCTTC CASSYSRTSNGEQFF
NA TRBJ2-2 TRBV18 NA TGTGCCAGCTCATATGGAGCGAACACCGGGGAGCTGTTTTTT CASSYGANTGELFF
NA TRBJ2-5 TRBV3-1/TRBV3-2 NA TGTGCCAGCAGCCAAGATGGCCGGGGAGAGACCCAGTACTTC CASSQDGRGETQYF
NA TRBJ1-2 TRBV5-6 NA TGTGCCAGCAGCTTGGACCCCCTAACAGCCACATATGGCTACACCTTC CASSLDPLTATYGYTF
TRBD2 TRBJ2-7 TRBV28 NA TGTGCCAGCAGCATTAGCGGGGCCTCCTACGAGCAGTACTTC CASSISGASYEQYF
NA TRBJ2-3 TRBV24-1 NA TGTGCCACCAGTGACCCCGTGTCCGGGGAAACCCCTCACACAGATACGCAGTATTTT CATSDPVSGETPHTDTQYF
NA TRBJ1-2 TRBV7-2 NA TGTGCCAGCAGCTTAGAGGGGCATGGCTACACCTTC CASSLEGHGYTF
TRBD1 TRBJ2-1 TRBV6-4 NA TGTGCCAGCAGTGTGACAACAGGGGGCAATGAGCAGTTCTTC CASSVTTGGNEQFF
NA TRBJ2-3 TRBV7-3 NA TGTGCCAGCAGCTTAGAGGCCCACCCTATGTGGGATACGCAGTATTTT CASSLEAHPMWDTQYF
NA TRBJ2-1 TRBV6-5 NA TGTGCCAGCAGTTACTCGGCTTCCGATGAGCAGTTCTTC CASSYSASDEQFF
NA TRBJ2-7 TRBV6-5 NA TGTGCCAGCAGTTACCAAGCGGAGGGGGCTTACGAGCAGTACTTC CASSYQAEGAYEQYF
TRBD1 TRBJ1-3 TRBV20-1 NA TGCAGTGCTAGTGCTGAACGACAGGGGGCTAATTATGGAAACACCATATATTTT CSASAERQGANYGNTIYF
NA TRBJ2-3 TRBV2 NA TGTGCCAGCATTGTGGGGGGATCAGATACGCAGTATTTT CASIVGGSDTQYF
NA TRBJ1-4 TRBV18 few TGTGCCAGCCACAGGGCTGGGGAAAAACTGTTTTTT CASHRAGEKLFF
TRBD1 TRBJ1-2 TRBV24-1 NA TGTGCCACCAGTGGCCCGACCCGCAGGGGGGAAAGGTATGGCTACACCTTC CATSGPTRRGERYGYTF
NA TRBJ2-7 TRBV11-2 NA TGTGCCAGCAGCCCGGGAAGGGTACACGAGCAGTACTTC CASSPGRVHEQYF
NA TRBJ1-1 TRBV9 NA TGTGCCAGCAGCGAGGACTCTCAGACCACTGAAGCTTTCTTT CASSEDSQTTEAFF
TRBD2 TRBJ2-1 TRBV7-9 NA TGTGCCACCCGTGCTAGCGGGGGGAGTAATGAGCAGTTCTTC CATRASGGSNEQFF
NA TRBJ2-5 TRBV7-2 NA TGTGCCAGCAGCTCCGTCGGGGGAGGGACCCAGTACTTC CASSSVGGGTQYF
NA TRBJ2-2 TRBV18 few TGTGCCAGCTCCACCGGGGGGAACACCGGGGAGCTGTTTTTT CASSTGGNTGELFF
TRBD1 TRBJ2-7 TRBV7-2 NA TGTGCCAGCAGCCCGGGACAGGGGTTCTACGAGCAGTACTTC CASSPGQGFYEQYF
TRBD2 TRBJ2-1 TRBV19 few TGTGCCAGTAGAACTAGCGGGGGTCCCTCGAATGAGCAGTTCTTC CASRTSGGPSNEQFF
NA TRBJ1-2 TRBV28 NA TGTGCCAGCAGACCGGAGGGCTATGGCTACACCTTC CASRPEGYGYTF
NA TRBJ2-7 TRBV30 NA TGTGCCTGGTCCATAGGGGGGGCCTCCTACGAGCAGTACTTC CAWSIGGASYEQYF
NA TRBJ1-3 TRBV5-1 NA TGCGCCAGCAGCTTGGGGCGCGGGGTTGGAAACACCATATATTTT CASSLGRGVGNTIYF
NA TRBJ1-1 TRBV18 NA TGTGCCAGCTCACCGGACAGCTACATGAACACTGAAGCTTTCTTT CASSPDSYMNTEAFF
NA TRBJ2-7 TRBV9 NA TGTGCCAGCAGTAGGGACACCTACTACGAGCAGTACTTC CASSRDTYYEQYF
TRBD2 TRBJ2-3 TRBV7-8 NA TGTGCCAGCACGGAACCCAGAGCTGGGGGGGACGGGGGCACAGATACGCAGTATTTT CASTEPRAGGDGGTDTQYF
NA TRBJ2-7 TRBV20-1 NA TGCAGTGCTAGCCGCTCCTACGAGCAGTACTTC CSASRSYEQYF
TRBD1 TRBJ2-1 TRBV27 NA TGTGCCAGCAGTTCGTTGACAGGGTACAGCTCCTACAATGAGCAGTTCTTC CASSSLTGYSSYNEQFF
NA TRBJ1-1 TRBV30 NA TGTGCCTGGATTTGGGGGACCAGGGGCGCCATGAACACTGAAGCTTTCTTT CAWIWGTRGAMNTEAFF
NA TRBJ1-1 TRBV7-8 NA TGTGCCAGCAGCAGAGAATTAGACACTGAAGCTTTCTTT CASSRELDTEAFF
NA TRBJ1-6 TRBV28 NA TGTGCCAGCAGTTTTGAGGGTCCCCTCCACTTT CASSFEGPLHF
NA TRBJ2-5 TRBV5-1 NA TGCGCCAGCAGCTTGTCGTCGGGTAGGGGTGGATTTGAGACCCAGTACTTC CASSLSSGRGGFETQYF
NA TRBJ2-3 TRBV6-5 NA TGTGCCAGCAGTTACAGGGAGCCCGCAGATACGCAGTATTTT CASSYREPADTQYF
NA TRBJ2-3 TRBV5-1 NA TGCGCCAGCAGCTTCTCCAGAGATACGCAGTATTTT CASSFSRDTQYF
NA TRBJ1-1 TRBV7-9 NA TGTGCCAGCAGCTTTGCGGGCGCCACTGAAGCTTTCTTT CASSFAGATEAFF
TRBD2 TRBJ2-3 TRBV4-3 once TGCGCCAGCAGCCAAGATACTAGCGGGGGTACGGTTACGCAGTATTTT CASSQDTSGGTVTQYF
TRBD1 TRBJ2-7 TRBV28 NA TGTGCCAGCAGTTCGACATCCGGGACAGGGGGGGTCGAGCAGTACTTC CASSSTSGTGGVEQYF
NA TRBJ1-1 TRBV30 NA TGTGCCTGGAGTGTGTCCAGTACCACTGAAGCTTTCTTT CAWSVSSTTEAFF
NA TRBJ2-5 TRBV11-2 NA TGTGCCAGCAGCGGTTGGGGGGGCCGGGAGACCCAGTACTTC CASSGWGGRETQYF